Listed below are T cell receptor beta chains from one sample, sequenced in a study of T-cell memory formation after mild COVID-19. In TCRdb, the 5' RACE reads were re-called with MiXCR into one record per CDR3 protein. The table has 430,000 or so distinct CDR3 sequences, 25% seen once. Input material: PBMCs or a T cell subset sorted from them (not recorded which). Receptors were obtained from an adult woman who had mild COVID-19 (a few samples of this study predate the infection). Cell type and time point are not known. Both conserved end residues are part of each CDR3. A D gene is named only where the DNA matches it firmly. The listing skips clone size in some rows; elsewhere it reads once, few, many or a size class.

many	TRBV7-2	.	TRBJ2-5	TGTGCCAGCAGTCCTTCCGCAGGGATAAAGACCCAGTACTTC	CASSPSAGIKTQYF
.	TRBV5-4	TRBD2	TRBJ2-3	TGTGCCAGCAGCGGGCGGGGGGGCAAGATCACAGATACGCAGTATTTT	CASSGRGGKITDTQYF
few	TRBV7-2	TRBD2	TRBJ2-1	TGTGCCAGCAGCATCCCTAGCGGGGCCTACAATGAGCAGTTCTTC	CASSIPSGAYNEQFF
.	TRBV7-9	TRBD1	TRBJ2-5	TGTGCCAGCAGCTTACTGCCGGGACAGGAACAAGAGACCCAGTACTTC	CASSLLPGQEQETQYF
few	TRBV7-2	.	TRBJ1-1	TGTGCCAGCAGCCGCCGGGCCGGCAGAGCGGGCACTGAAGCTTTCTTT	CASSRRAGRAGTEAFF
few	TRBV6-5	TRBD1	TRBJ1-1	TGTGCCAGCAGTTACCGGGACAGTCGAACTGAAGCTTTCTTT	CASSYRDSRTEAFF
once	TRBV4-3	TRBD2	TRBJ2-3	TGCGCCAGCAGCCAGGCCGGGACTAGCGGGAGGGAGACAGATACGCAGTATTTT	CASSQAGTSGRETDTQYF
few	TRBV4-3	.	TRBJ2-3	TGCGCCAGCAGCCAAGAGCCAGGGCCTAGCACAGATACGCAGTATTTT	CASSQEPGPSTDTQYF
few	TRBV19	.	TRBJ2-7	TGTGCCAGTAGTATTCTGGGGTTGGGTGAGCAGTACTTC	CASSILGLGEQYF
.	TRBV12-3/TRBV12-4	TRBD2	TRBJ2-1	TGTGCCAGCAGTTTGGGGACTAGCATCCATGAGCAGTTCTTC	CASSLGTSIHEQFF
.	TRBV6-1	TRBD1	TRBJ1-2	TGTGCCAGCAGTGCCGGGACAGTTCTAAAGTATGGCTACACCTTC	CASSAGTVLKYGYTF
few	TRBV20-1	TRBD2	TRBJ2-5	TGCAGTACCGGGGCTAGCGGGGGGGAGACCCAGTACTTC	CSTGASGGETQYF
.	TRBV7-8	TRBD1	TRBJ2-5	TGTGCCAGCGGCCCTAGTGGGACAGGGAAGGAGACCCAGTACTTC	CASGPSGTGKETQYF
many	TRBV25-1	.	TRBJ1-4	TGTGCCAGCAGTCCATCCTATGATAATGAAAAACTGTTTTTT	CASSPSYDNEKLFF
many	TRBV5-6	.	TRBJ1-2	TGTGCCAGCAGCTTGACGGGGAGTAACTATGGCTACACCTTC	CASSLTGSNYGYTF
.	TRBV6-6	.	TRBJ1-1	TGTGCCAGCGAGCAATTCGGCAGGGTGAACACTGAAGCTTTCTTT	CASEQFGRVNTEAFF
few	TRBV5-1	.	TRBJ2-1	TGCGCCAGCAGCTTCAGGGGTAACTCCTACAATGAGCAGTTCTTC	CASSFRGNSYNEQFF
.	TRBV20-1	TRBD1	TRBJ1-1	TGCAGTGCTACTCCGGACAGGGCATTGAACACTGAAGCTTTCTTT	CSATPDRALNTEAFF
.	TRBV13	.	TRBJ2-1	TGTGCCAGCAGCCCGGGGACAATCGATGAGCAGTTCTTC	CASSPGTIDEQFF
.	TRBV24-1	.	TRBJ2-2	TGTGCCACCAATGCGGAAGGTAGAACCGGGGAGCTGTTTTTT	CATNAEGRTGELFF